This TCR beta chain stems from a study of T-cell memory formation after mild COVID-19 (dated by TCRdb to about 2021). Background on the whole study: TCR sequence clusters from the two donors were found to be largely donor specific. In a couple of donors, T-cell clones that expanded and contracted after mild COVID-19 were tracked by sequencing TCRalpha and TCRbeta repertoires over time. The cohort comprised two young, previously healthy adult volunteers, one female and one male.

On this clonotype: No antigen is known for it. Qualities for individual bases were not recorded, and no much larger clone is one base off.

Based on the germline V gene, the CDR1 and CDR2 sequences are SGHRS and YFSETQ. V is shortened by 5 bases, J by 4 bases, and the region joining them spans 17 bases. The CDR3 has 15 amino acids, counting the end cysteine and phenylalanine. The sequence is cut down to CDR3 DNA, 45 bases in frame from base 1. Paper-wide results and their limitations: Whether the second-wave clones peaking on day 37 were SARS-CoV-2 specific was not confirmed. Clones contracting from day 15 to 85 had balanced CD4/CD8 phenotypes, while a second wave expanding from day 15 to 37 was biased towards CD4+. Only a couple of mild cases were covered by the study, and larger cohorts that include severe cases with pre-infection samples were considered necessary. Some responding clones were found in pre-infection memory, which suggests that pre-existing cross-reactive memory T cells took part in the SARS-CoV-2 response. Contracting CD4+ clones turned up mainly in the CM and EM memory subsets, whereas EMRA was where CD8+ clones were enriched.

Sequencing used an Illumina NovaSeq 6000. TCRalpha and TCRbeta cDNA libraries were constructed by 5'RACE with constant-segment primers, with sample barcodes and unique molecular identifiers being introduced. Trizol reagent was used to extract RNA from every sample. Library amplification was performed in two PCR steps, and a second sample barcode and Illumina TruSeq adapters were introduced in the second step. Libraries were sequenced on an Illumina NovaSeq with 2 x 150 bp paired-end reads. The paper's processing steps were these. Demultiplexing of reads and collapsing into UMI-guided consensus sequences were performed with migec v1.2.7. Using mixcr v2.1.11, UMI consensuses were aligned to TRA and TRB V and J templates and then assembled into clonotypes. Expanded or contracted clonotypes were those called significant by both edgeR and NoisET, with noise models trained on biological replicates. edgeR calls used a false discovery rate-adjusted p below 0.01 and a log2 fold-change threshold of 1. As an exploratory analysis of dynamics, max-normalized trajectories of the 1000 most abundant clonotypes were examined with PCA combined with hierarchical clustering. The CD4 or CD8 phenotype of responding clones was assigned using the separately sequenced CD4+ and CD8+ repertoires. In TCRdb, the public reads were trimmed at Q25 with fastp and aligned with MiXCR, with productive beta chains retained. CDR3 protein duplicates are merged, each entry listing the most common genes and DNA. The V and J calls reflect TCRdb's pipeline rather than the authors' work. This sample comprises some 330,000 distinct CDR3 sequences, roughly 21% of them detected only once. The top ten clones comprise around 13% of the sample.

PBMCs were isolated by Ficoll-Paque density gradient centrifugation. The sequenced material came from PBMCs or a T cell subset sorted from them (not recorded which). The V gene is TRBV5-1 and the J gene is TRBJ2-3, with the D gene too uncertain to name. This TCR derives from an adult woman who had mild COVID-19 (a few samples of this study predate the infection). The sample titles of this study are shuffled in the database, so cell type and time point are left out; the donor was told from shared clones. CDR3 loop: CASRYRPGESDTQYF. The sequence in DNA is TGCGCCAGCAGATACCGTCCAGGCGAATCAGATACGCAGTATTTT.